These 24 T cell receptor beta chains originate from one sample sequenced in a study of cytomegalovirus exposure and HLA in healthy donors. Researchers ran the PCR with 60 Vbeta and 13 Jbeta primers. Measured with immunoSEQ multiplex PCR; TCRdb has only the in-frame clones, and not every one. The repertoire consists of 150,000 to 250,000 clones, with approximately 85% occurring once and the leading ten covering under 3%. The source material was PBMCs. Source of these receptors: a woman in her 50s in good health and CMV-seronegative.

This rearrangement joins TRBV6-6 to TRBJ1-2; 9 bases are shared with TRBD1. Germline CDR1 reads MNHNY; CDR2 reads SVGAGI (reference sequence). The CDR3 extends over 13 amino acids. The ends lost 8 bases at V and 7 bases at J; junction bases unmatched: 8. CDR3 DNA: TGTGCCAGCTGGCCGACAGGGGGTCCTGGCTACACCTTC. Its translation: CASWPTGGPGYTF.

Written as DNA, the CDR3 is TGTGCCAGTCGGGACTCCCTTTTTGACGAGCAGTACTTC. This codes for CASRDSLFDEQYF. The V call is TRBV19, the J call TRBJ2-7; possibly TRBD2 for D (6 bases). CDR1 and CDR2 from the germline V gene are LNHDA and SQIVND (reference sequence). V was pared by 8 bases and J by 5 bases, with 16 bases between. The CDR3 is made up of 13 amino acids.

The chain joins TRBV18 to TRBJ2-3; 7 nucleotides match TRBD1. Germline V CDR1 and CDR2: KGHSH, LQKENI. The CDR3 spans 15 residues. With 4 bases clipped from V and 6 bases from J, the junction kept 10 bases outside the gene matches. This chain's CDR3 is CASSRQGGILDTQYF. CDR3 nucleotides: TGTGCCAGCTCACGACAGGGCGGAATTTTGGATACGCAGTATTTT.

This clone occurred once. CDR3 amino acids: CASSPGTRASGELFF. CDR3 bases: TGCGCCAGCAGCCCGGGTACCAGGGCTTCAGGGGAGCTGTTTTTT. J is TRBJ2-2 and V is TRBV5-1; maybe TRBD1 (5 bases). Trimming took off 4 bases at V and 8 bases at J, with 18 bases between the two ends. CDR1 is SGHRS, CDR2 YFSETQ, per germline. There are 15 residues in the CDR3. The full variable domain, in which reference TRBV5-1 and TRBJ2-2 provide the parts outside the CDR3, is KAGVTQTPRYLIKTRGQQVTLSCSPISGHRSVSWYQQTPGQGLQFLFEYFSETQRNKGNFPGRFSGRQFSNSRSEMNVSTLELGDSALYLCASSPGTRASGELFFGEGSRLTVL.

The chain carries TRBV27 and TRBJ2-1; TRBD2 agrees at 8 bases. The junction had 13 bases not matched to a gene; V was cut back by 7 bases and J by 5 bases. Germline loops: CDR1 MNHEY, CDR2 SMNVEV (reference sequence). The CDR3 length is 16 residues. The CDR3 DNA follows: TGTGCCAGCACCCTAGCGGGTGGGAGCAAGGACAATGAGCAGTTCTTC. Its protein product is CASTLAGGSKDNEQFF.

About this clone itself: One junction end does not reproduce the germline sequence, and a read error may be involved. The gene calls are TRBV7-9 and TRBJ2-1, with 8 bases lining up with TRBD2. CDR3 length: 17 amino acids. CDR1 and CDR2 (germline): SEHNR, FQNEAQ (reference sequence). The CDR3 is CSSSLDVVREGYNEQFF. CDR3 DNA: TGTTCCAGCAGCTTAGACGTAGTCCGGGAGGGCTACAATGAGCAGTTCTTC.

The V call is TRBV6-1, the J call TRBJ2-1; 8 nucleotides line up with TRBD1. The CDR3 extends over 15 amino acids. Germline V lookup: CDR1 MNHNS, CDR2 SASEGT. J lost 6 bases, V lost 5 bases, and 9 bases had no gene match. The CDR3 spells CASSSLGQGFNEQFF. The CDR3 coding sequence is TGTGCCAGCAGTAGCCTCGGACAGGGTTTCAATGAGCAGTTCTTC.

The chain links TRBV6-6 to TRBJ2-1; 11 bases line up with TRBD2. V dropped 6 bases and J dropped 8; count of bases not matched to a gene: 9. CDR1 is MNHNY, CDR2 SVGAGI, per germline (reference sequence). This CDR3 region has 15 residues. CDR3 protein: CASSPTSGSTHEQFF. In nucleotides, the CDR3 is TGTGCCAGCAGCCCCACTAGCGGGAGTACCCATGAGCAGTTCTTC.

CDR3 sequence reads: CAISESNAGPAFF. The DNA of the CDR3 is TGTGCCATCAGTGAGTCGAATGCAGGCCCTGCTTTCTTT. This rearrangement joins TRBV10-3 to TRBJ1-1; no definite D call. CDR3 length equals 13 residues. Per germline, CDR1 ENHRY and CDR2 SYGVKD. Trimming removed 0 bases at V and 11 bases at J, with 13 bases between.

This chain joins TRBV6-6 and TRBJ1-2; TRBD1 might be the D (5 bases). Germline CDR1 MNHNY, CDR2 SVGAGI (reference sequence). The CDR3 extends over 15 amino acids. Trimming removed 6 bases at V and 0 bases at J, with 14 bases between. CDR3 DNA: TGTGCCAGCAGCCCAGGGAAGTCAGCTAACTATGGCTACACCTTC. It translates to CASSPGKSANYGYTF.

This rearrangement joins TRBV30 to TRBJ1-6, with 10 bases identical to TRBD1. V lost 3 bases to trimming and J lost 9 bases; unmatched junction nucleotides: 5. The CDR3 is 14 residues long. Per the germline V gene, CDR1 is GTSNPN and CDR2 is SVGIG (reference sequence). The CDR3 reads CAWSRDRGTSPLHF. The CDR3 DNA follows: TGTGCCTGGAGCCGGGACAGGGGAACTTCACCCCTCCACTTT.

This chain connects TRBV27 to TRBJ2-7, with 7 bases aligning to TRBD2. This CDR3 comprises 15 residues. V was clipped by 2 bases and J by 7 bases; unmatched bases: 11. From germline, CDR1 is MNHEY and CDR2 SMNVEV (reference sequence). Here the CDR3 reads CASSLGAGEGREQYF. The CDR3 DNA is TGTGCCAGCAGTTTAGGGGCGGGAGAGGGGAGGGAGCAGTACTTC.

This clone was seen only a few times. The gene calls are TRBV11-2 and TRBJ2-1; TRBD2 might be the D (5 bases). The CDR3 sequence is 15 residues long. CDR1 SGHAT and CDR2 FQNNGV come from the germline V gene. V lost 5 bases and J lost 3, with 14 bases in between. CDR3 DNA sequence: TGTGCCAGCAGCCCGCAACTAGAGGGCTACAATGAGCAGTTCTTC. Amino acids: CASSPQLEGYNEQFF.

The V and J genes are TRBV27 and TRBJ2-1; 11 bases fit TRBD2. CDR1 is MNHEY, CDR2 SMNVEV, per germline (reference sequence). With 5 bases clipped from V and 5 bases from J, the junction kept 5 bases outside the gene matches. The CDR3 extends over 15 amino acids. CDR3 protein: CASSPLAGGNNEQFF. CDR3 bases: TGTGCCAGCAGTCCCCTAGCGGGAGGAAACAATGAGCAGTTCTTC.

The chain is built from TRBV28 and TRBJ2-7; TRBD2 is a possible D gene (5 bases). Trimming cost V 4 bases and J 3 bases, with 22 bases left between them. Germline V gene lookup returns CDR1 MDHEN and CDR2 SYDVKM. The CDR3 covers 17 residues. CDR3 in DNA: TGTGCCAGCAGTTCAATTAAAGCGGAGATGGACTTCTACGAGCAGTACTTC. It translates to CASSSIKAEMDFYEQYF.

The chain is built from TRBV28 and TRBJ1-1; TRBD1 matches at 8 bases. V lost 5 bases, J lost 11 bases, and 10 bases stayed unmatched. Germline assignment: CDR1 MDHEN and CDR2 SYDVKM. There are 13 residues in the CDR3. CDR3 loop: CASSLGTGPWAFF. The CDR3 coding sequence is TGTGCCAGCAGTCTAGGGACAGGACCTTGGGCTTTCTTT.

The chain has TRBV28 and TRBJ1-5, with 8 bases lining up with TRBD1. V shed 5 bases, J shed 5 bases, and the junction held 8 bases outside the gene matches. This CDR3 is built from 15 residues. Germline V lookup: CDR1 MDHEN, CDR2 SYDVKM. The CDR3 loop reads CASSTDRGHYQPQHF. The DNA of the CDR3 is TGTGCCAGCAGTACTGACAGGGGACATTATCAGCCCCAGCATTTT.

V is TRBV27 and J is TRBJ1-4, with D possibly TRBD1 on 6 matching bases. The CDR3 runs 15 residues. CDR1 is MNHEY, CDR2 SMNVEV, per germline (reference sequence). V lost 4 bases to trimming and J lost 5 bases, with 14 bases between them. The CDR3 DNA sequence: TGTGCCAGCAGTTCGTCCAGGGGTTGGAATGAAAAACTGTTTTTT. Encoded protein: CASSSSRGWNEKLFF.

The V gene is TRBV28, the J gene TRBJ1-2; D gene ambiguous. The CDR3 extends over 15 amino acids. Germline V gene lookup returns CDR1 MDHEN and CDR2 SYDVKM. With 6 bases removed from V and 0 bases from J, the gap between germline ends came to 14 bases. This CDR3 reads CASSLTVSTNYGYTF. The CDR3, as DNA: TGTGCCAGCAGCCTCACGGTGTCTACTAACTATGGCTACACCTTC.

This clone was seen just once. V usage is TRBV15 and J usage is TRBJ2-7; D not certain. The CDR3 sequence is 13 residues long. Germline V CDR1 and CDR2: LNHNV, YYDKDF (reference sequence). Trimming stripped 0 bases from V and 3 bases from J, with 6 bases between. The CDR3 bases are TGTGCCACCAGCAGAGACAGACTCTACGAGCAGTACTTC. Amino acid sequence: CATSRDRLYEQYF.

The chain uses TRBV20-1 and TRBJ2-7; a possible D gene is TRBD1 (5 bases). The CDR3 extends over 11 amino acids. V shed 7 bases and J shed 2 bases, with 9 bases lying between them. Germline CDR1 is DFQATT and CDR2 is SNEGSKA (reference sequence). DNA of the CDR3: TGCAGTGTCGACAGCGCCTACGAGCAGTACTTC. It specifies CSVDSAYEQYF.

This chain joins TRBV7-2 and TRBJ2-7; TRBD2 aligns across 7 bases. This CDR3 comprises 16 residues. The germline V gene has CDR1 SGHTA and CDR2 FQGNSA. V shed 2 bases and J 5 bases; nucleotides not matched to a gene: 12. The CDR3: CASSLSPAGVSNEQYF. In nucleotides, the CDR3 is TGTGCCAGCAGCTTAAGTCCCGCGGGAGTCTCGAACGAGCAGTACTTC.

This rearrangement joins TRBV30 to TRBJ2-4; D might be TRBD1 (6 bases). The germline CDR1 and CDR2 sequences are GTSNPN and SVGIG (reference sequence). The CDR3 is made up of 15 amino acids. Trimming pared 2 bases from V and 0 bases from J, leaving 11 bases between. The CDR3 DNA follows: TGTGCCTGGAGTTGGGACACCCTAGCCAAAAACATTCAGTACTTC. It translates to CAWSWDTLAKNIQYF.

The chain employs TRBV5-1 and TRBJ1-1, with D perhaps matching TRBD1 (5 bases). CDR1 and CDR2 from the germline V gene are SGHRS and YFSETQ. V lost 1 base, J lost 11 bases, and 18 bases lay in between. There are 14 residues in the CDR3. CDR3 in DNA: TGCGCCAGCAGCTTGCAGGGTGCCGGTTTTTTTGCTTTCTTT. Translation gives CASSLQGAGFFAFF.